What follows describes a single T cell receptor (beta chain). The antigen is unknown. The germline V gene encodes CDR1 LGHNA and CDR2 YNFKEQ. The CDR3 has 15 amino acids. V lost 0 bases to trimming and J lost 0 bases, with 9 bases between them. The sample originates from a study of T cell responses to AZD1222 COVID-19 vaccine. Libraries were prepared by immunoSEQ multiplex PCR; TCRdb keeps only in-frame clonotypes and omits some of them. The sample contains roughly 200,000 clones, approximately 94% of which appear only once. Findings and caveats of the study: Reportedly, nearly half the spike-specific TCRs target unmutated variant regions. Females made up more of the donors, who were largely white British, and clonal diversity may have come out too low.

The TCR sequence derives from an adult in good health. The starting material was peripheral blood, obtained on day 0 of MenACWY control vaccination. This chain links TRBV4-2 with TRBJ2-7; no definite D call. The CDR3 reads CASSQDKSSSYEQYF. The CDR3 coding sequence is TGTGCCAGCAGCCAAGATAAGAGTAGCTCCTACGAGCAGTACTTC.